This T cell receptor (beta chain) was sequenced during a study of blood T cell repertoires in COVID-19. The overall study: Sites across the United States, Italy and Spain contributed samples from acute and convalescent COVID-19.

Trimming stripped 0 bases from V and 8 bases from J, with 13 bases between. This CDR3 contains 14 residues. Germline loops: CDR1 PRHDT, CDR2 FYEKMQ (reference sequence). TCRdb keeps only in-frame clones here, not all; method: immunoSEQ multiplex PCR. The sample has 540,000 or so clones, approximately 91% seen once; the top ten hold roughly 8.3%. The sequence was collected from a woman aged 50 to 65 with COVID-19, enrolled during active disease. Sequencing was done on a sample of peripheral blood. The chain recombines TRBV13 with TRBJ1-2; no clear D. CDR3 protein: CASSLGEDPGGYTF. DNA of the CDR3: TGTGCCAGCAGCTTAGGCGAAGATCCGGGGGGCTACACCTTC.